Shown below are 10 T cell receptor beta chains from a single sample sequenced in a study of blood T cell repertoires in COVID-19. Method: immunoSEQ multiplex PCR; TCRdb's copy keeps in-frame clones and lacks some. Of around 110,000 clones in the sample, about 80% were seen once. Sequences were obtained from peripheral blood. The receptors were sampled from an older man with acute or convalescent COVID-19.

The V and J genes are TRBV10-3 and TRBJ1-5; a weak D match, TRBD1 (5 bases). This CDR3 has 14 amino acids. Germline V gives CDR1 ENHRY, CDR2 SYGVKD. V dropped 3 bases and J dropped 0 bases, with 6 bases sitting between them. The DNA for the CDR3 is TGTGCCATCAGTGACAGGGTTAGCAATCAGCCCCAGCATTTT. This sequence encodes CAISDRVSNQPQHF.

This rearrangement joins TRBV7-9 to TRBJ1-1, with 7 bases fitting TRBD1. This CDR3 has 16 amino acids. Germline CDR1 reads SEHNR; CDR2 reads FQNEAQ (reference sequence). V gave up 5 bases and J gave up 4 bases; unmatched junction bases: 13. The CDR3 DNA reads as TGTGCCAGCAGCCCTCCCGTGGGGCAGGGGGGCACTGAAGCTTTCTTT. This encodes CASSPPVGQGGTEAFF. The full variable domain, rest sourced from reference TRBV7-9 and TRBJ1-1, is DTGVSQNPRHKITKRGQNVTFRCDPISEHNRLYWYRQTLGQGPEFLTYFQNEAQLEKSRLLSDRFSAERPKGSFSTLEIQRTEQGDSAMYLCASSPPVGQGGTEAFFGQGTRLTVV.

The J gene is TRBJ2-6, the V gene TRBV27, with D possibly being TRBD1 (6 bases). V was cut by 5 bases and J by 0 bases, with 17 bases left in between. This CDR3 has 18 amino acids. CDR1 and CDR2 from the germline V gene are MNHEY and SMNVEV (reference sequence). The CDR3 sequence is CASSPDRTANSGANVLTF. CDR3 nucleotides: TGTGCCAGCAGTCCCGACAGGACAGCCAACTCTGGGGCCAACGTCCTGACTTTC.

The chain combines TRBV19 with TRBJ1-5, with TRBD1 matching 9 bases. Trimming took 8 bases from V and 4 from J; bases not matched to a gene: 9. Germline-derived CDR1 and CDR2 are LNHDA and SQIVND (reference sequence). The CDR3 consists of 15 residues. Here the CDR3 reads CASQPRGQGNQPQHF. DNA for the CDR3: TGTGCCAGTCAGCCCCGGGGACAGGGTAATCAGCCCCAGCATTTT.

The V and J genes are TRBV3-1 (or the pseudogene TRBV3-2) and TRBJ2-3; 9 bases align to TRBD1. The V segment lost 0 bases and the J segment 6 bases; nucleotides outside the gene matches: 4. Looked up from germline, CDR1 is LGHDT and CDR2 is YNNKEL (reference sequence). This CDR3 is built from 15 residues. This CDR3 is CASSQDGTGLDTQYF. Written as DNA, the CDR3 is TGTGCCAGCAGCCAAGACGGGACAGGGTTGGATACGCAGTATTTT.

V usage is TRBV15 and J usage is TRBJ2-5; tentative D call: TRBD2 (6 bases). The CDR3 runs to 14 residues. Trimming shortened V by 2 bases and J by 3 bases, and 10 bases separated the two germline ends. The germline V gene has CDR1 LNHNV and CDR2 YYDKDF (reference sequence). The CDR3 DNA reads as TGTGCCACCAGCAGACCAACGGGGGAAGAGACCCAGTACTTC. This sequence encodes CATSRPTGEETQYF.

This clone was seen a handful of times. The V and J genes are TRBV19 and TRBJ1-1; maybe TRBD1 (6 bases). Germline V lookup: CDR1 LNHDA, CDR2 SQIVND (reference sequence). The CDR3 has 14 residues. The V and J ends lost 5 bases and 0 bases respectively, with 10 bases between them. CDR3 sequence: CASSPGQMNTEAFF. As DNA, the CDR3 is TGTGCCAGTAGTCCTGGACAGATGAACACTGAAGCTTTCTTT.

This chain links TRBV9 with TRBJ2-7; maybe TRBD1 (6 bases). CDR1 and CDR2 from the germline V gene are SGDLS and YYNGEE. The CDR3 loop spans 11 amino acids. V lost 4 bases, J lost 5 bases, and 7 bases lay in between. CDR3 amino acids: CASSQGNEQYF. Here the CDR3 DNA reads TGTGCCAGCAGCCAGGGGAACGAGCAGTACTTC.

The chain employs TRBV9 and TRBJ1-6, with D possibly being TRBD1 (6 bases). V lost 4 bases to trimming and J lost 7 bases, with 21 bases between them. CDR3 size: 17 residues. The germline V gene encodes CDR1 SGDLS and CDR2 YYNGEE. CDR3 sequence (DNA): TGTGCCAGCAGCTCCCGACAGGAAGGTATTGGGAATTCACCCCTCCACTTT. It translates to CASSSRQEGIGNSPLHF.

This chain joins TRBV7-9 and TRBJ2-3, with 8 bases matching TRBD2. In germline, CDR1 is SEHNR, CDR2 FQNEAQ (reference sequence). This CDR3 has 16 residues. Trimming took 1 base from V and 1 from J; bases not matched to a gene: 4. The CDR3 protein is CASSLVSGGRTDTQYF. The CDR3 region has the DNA TGTGCCAGCAGCTTAGTCTCGGGGGGGCGCACAGATACGCAGTATTTT.